This T cell receptor beta chain was sequenced in a study of CD8 T cells in ankylosing spondylitis. Trimming removed 3 bases from V and 1 base from J, with 19 bases in between. CDR1 is MNHNS, CDR2 SASEGT, per germline. The CDR3 sequence is 18 residues long. Making the TCR beta libraries involved quantitative 5'-RACE with molecular barcodes. TCRdb re-analysed the 5' RACE reads in MiXCR, keeping a single row per CDR3 protein. The sample has more than 250,000 distinct CDR3 sequences, less than 9.5% seen once. Details on this clonotype: The antigen is not known.

Study-level results: Matched ankylosing spondylitis synovial fluid reportedly showed significant enrichment of disease-linked clones. A motif in TCR beta, a set of eight or nine highly homologous variants, appeared characteristic of ankylosing spondylitis blood. Clones linked to the disease showed a CD8+ phenotype. They occurred at relatively low frequencies in peripheral blood. Reports of some motif variants in reactive arthritis synovial fluid and blood predate this one.

The sample was blood, either unsorted or a sorted T cell fraction (not recorded which). The receptor's source is a male donor with ankylosing spondylitis. The rearrangement joins TRBV6-1 to TRBJ2-4; possibly TRBD2 for D (5 bases). The CDR3 bases are TGTGCCAGCAGTGACGACGGTCGGCTCGGGGTGGCCAAAAACATTCAGTACTTC. Protein: CASSDDGRLGVAKNIQYF.